This T cell receptor (beta chain) was captured by sequencing in a study of cytomegalovirus exposure and HLA in healthy donors. Vbeta (60) and Jbeta (13) primers were used in the PCR. Sequencing was performed with immunoSEQ multiplex PCR; in TCRdb, only in-frame clones are kept and a portion is missing. The sample lists about 170,000 clones; roughly three quarters were seen once. CDR1 and CDR2 (germline): SGHTA, FQGNSA. CDR3 length: 18 residues. In the case of this clone: What it binds is unknown. At one of its ends the junction is not consistent with the germline gene, which may arise from a read error.

Overall study findings and caveats: Cytomegalovirus association was listed for about 150 TCR beta chains.

This clonotype originated in a man aged 35-49 years in good health and CMV-seropositive. V and J are TRBV7-2 and TRBJ1-5; the D gene is possibly TRBD1 (5 bases). Sequencing was performed on PBMCs. CDR3 nucleotide sequence: TGTGCCAGCAGCCTAGCTTCGTGGGGGGAGTATAGCAATCAGCCCCAGCATTTT. It encodes CASSLASWGEYSNQPQHF.